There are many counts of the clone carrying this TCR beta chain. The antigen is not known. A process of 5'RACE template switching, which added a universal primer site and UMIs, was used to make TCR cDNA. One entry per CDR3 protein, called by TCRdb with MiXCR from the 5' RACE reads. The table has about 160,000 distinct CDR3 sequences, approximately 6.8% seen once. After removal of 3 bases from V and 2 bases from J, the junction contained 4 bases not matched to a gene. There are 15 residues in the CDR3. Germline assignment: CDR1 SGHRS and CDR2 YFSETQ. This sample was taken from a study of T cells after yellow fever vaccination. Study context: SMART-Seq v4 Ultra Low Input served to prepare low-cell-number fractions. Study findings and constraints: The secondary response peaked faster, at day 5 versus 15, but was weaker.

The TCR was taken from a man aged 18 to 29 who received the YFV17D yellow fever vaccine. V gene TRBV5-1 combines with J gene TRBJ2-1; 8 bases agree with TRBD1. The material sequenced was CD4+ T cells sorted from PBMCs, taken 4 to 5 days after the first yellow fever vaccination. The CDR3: CASSSGQGTYNEQFF. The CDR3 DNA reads TGCGCCAGCAGCTCCGGACAGGGAACCTACAATGAGCAGTTCTTC.